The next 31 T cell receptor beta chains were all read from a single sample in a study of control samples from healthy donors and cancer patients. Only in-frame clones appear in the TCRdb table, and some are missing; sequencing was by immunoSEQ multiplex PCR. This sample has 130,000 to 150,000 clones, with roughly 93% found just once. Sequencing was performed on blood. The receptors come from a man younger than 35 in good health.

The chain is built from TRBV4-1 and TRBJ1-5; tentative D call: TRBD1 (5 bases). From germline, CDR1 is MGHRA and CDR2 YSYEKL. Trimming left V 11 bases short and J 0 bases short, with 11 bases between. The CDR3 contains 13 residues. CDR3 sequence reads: CAGAADSNQPQHF. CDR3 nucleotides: TGCGCCGGGGCAGCGGATAGCAATCAGCCCCAGCATTTT.

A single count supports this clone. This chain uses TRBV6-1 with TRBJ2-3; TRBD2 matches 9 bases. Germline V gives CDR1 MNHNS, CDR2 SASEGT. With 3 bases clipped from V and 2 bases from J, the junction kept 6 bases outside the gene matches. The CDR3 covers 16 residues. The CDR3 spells CASSDNSGRSTDTQYF. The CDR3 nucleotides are TGTGCCAGCAGTGACAATAGCGGGAGATCCACAGATACGCAGTATTTT.

The chain's CDR3 is CRAGAKNIQYF. The CDR3 DNA reads as TGCAGAGCCGGAGCCAAAAACATTCAGTACTTC. The chain recombines TRBV20-1 with TRBJ2-4, with D uncertain. Per germline, CDR1 DFQATT and CDR2 SNEGSKA (reference sequence). This CDR3 has 11 amino acids.

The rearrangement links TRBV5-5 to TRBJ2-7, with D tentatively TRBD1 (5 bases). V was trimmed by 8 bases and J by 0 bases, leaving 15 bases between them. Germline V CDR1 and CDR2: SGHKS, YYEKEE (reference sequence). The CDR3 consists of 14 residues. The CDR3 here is CASARQTPSYEQYF. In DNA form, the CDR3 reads TGTGCCAGTGCAAGACAGACCCCCTCCTACGAGCAGTACTTC.

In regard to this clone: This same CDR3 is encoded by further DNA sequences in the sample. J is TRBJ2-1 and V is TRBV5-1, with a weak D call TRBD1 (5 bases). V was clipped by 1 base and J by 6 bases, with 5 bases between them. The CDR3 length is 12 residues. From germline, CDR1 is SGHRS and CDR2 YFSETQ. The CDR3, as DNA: TGCGCCAGCAGCTTGACAGGCAATGAGCAGTTCTTC. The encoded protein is CASSLTGNEQFF. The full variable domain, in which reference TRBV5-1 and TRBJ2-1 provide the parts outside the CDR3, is KAGVTQTPRYLIKTRGQQVTLSCSPISGHRSVSWYQQTPGQGLQFLFEYFSETQRNKGNFPGRFSGRQFSNSRSEMNVSTLELGDSALYLCASSLTGNEQFFGPGTRLTVL.

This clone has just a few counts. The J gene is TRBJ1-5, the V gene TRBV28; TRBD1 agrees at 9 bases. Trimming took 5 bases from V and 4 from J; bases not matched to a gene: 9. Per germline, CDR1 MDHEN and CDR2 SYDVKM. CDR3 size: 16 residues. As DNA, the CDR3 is TGTGCCAGCAGTCGGGGGACAGGGCACGTAAATCAGCCCCAGCATTTT. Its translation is CASSRGTGHVNQPQHF. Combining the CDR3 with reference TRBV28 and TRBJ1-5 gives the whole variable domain DVKVTQSSRYLVKRTGEKVFLECVQDMDHENMFWYRQDPGLGLRLIYFSYDVKMKEKGDIPEGYSVSREKKERFSLILESASTNQTSMYLCASSRGTGHVNQPQHFGDGTRLSIL.

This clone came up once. The CDR3 DNA reads as TGTGCCAGCAGTTTACCCCCGGCCTCTGGGGCCAACGTCCTGACTTTC. Translated: CASSLPPASGANVLTF. V and J are TRBV28 and TRBJ2-6; D is uncertain. V lost 2 bases, J lost 0 bases, and 8 bases lay in between. CDR1 and CDR2 from the germline V gene are MDHEN and SYDVKM. This CDR3 comprises 16 residues.

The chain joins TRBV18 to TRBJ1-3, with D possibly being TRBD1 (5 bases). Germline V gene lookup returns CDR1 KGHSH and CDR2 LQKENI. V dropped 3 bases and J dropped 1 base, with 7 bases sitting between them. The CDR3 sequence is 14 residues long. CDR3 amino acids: CASSPTVSGNTIYF. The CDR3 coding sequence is TGTGCCAGCTCACCGACAGTATCTGGAAACACCATATATTTT. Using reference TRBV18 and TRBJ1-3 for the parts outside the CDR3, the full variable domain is NAGVMQNPRHLVRRRGQEARLRCSPMKGHSHVYWYRQLPEEGLKFMVYLQKENIIDESGMPKERFSAEFPKEGPSILRIQQVVRGDSAAYFCASSPTVSGNTIYFGEGSWLTVV.

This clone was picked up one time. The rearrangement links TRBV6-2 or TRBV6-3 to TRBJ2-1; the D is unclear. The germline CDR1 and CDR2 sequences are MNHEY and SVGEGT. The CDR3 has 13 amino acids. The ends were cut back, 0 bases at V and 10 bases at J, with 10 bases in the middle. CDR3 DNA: TGTGCCAGCAGTTACTCATACGGCCTCGAGCAGTTCTTC. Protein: CASSYSYGLEQFF.

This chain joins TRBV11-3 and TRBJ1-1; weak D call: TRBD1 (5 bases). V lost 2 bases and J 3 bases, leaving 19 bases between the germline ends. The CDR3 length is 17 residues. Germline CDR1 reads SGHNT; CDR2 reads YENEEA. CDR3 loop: CASSLPQDPPLDTEAFF. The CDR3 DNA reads TGTGCCAGCAGCTTACCACAGGATCCGCCTCTGGACACTGAAGCTTTCTTT.

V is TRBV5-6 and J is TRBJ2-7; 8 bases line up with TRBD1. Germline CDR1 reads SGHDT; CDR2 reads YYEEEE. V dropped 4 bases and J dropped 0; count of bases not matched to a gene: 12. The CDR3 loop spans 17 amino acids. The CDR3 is CASSHAVGQGTSYEQYF. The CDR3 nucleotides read TGTGCCAGCAGCCACGCCGTCGGACAGGGAACCTCCTACGAGCAGTACTTC.

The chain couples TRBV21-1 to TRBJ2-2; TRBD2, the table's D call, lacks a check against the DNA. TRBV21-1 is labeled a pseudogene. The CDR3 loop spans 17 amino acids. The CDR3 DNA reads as TGTGCCAAACCTAGCGGGGGGGCGAGAAATTACACCGGGGAGCTGTTTTTT. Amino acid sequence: CAKPSGGARNYTGELFF.

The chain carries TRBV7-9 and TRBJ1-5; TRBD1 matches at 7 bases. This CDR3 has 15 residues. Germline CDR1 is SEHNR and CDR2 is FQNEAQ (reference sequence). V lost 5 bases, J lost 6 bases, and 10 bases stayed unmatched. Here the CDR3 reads CASSTADRSGQPQHF. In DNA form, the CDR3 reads TGTGCCAGCAGCACCGCGGACAGGTCCGGTCAGCCCCAGCATTTT.

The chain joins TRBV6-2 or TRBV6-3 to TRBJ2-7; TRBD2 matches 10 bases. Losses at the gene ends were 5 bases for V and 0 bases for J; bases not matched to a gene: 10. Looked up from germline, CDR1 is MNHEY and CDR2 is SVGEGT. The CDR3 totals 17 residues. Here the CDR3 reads CASSERGGRRSSYEQYF. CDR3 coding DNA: TGTGCCAGCAGTGAGCGGGGGGGACGGAGGAGCTCCTACGAGCAGTACTTC.

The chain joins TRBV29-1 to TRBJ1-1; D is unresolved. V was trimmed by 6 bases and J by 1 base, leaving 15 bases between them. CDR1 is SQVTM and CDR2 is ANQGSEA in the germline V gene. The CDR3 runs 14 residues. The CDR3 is CSVTYFRANTEAFF. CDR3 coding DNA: TGCAGCGTGACCTACTTCCGGGCGAACACTGAAGCTTTCTTT.

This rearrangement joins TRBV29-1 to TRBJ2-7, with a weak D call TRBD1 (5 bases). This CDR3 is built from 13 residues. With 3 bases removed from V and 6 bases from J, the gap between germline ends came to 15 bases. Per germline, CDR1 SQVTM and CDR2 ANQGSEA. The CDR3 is CSVDAPGPLEQYF. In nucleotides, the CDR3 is TGCAGCGTTGATGCGCCAGGGCCGCTCGAGCAGTACTTC.

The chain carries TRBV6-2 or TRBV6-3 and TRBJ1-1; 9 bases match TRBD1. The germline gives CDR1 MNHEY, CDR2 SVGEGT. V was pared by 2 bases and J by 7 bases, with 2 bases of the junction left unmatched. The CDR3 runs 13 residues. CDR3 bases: TGTGCCAGCAGTTACGACAGGGGGGTTGAAGCTTTCTTT. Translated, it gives CASSYDRGVEAFF.

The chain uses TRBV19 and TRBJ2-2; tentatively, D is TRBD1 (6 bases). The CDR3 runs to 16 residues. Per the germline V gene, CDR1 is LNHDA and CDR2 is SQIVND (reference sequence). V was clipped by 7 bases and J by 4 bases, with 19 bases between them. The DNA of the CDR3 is TGTGCCAGTATTCCCCTAGGGGGACAACTCACCGGGGAGCTGTTTTTT. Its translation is CASIPLGGQLTGELFF.

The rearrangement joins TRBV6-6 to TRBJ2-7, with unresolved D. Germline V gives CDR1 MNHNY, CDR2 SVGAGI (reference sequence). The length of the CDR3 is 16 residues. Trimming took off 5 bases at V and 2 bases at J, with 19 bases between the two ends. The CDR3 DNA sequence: TGTGCCAGCAGTAAATCAAGGGTGGGAATAACCTACGAGCAGTACTTC. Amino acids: CASSKSRVGITYEQYF.

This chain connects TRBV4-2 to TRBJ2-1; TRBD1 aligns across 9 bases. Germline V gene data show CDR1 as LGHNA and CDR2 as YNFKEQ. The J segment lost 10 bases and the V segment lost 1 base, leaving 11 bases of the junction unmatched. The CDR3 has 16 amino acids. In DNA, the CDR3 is TGTGCCAGCAGCCAAGTGGGACAGGGACCCACCCGCGAGCAGTTCTTC. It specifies CASSQVGQGPTREQFF.

The CDR3 DNA is TGTGCCAGCAGTTACTCGTCGAGGTACGACTATGGCTACACCTTC. Translation: CASSYSSRYDYGYTF. The chain combines TRBV6-5 with TRBJ1-2; D not certain. Per germline, CDR1 MNHEY and CDR2 SVGAGI. With 0 bases removed from V and 3 bases from J, the gap between germline ends came to 11 bases. This CDR3 comprises 15 residues.

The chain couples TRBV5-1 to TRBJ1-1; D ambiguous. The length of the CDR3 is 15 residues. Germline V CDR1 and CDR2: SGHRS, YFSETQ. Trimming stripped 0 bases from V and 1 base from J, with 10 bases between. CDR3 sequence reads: CASSLDWRGNTEAFF. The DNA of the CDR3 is TGCGCCAGCAGCTTGGACTGGCGGGGGAACACTGAAGCTTTCTTT.

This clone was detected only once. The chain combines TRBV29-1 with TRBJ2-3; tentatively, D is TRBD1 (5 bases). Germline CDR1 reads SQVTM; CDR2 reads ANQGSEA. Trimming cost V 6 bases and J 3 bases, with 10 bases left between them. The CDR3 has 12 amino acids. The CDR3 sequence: CSVGVETDTQYF. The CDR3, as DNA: TGCAGCGTAGGGGTGGAAACAGATACGCAGTATTTT.

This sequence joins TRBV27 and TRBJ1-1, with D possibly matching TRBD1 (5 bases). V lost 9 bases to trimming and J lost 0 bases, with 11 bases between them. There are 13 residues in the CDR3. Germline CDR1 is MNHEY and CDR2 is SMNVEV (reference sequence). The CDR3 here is CASRGFMNTEAFF. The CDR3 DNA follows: TGTGCCAGTAGGGGATTTATGAACACTGAAGCTTTCTTT.

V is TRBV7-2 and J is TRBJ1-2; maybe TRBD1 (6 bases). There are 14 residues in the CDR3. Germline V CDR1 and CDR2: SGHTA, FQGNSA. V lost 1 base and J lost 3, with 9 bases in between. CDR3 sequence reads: CASSLGGADYGYTF. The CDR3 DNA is TGTGCCAGCAGCTTAGGGGGGGCGGACTATGGCTACACCTTC. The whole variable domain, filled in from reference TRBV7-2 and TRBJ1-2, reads GAGVSQSPSNKVTEKGKDVELRCDPISGHTALYWYRQSLGQGLEFLIYFQGNSAPDKSGLPSDRFSAERTGGSVSTLTIQRTQQEDSAVYLCASSLGGADYGYTFGSGTRLTVV.

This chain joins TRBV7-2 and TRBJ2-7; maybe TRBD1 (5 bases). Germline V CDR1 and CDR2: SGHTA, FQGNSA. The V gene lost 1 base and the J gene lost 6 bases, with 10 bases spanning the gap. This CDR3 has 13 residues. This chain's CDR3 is CASSLEGAREQYF. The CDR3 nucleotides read TGTGCCAGCAGCTTAGAAGGGGCTCGCGAGCAGTACTTC.

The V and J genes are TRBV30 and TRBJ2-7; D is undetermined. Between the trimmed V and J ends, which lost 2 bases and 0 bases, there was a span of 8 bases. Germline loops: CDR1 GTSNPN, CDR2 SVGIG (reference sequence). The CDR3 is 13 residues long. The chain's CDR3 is CAWSPVTSYEQYF. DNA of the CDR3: TGTGCCTGGAGTCCAGTGACCTCCTACGAGCAGTACTTC. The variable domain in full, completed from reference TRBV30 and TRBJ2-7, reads SQTIHQWPATLVQPVGSPLSLECTVEGTSNPNLYWYRQAAGRGLQLLFYSVGIGQISSEVPQNLSASRPQDRQFILSSKKLLLSDSGFYLCAWSPVTSYEQYFGPGTRLTVT.

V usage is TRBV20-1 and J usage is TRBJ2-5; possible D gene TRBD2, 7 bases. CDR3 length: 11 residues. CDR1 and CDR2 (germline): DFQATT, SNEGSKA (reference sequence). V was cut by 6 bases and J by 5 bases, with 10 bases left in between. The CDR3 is CSAGGAETQYF. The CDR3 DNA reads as TGCAGTGCAGGGGGGGCGGAGACCCAGTACTTC.

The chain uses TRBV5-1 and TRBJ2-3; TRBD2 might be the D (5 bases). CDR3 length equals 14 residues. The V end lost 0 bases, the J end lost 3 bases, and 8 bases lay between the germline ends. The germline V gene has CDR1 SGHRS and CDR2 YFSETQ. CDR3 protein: CASSLDPGTDTQYF. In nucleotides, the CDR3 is TGCGCCAGCAGCTTGGATCCGGGGACAGATACGCAGTATTTT.

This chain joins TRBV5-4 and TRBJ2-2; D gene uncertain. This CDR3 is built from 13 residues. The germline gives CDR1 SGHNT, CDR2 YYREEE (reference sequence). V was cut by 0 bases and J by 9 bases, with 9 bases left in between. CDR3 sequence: CASSLGPNRELFF. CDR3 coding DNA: TGTGCCAGCAGCTTGGGCCCTAACCGGGAGCTGTTTTTT.

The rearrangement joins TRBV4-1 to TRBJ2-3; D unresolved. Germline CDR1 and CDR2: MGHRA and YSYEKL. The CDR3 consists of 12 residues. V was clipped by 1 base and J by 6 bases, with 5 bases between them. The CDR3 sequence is CASSQGVDTQYF. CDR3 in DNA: TGCGCCAGCAGCCAAGGGGTGGATACGCAGTATTTT.